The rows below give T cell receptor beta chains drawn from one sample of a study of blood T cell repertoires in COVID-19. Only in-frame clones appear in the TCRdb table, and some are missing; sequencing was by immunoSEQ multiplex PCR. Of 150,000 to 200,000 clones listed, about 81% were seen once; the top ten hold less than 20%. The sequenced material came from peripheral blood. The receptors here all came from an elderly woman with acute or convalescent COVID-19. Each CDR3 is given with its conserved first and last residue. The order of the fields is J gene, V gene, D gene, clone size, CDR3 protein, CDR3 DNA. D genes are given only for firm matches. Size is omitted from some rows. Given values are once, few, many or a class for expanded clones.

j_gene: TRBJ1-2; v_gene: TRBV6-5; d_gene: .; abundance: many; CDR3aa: CARSEGNYGYTF; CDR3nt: TGTGCCAGGTCCGAGGGAAACTATGGCTACACCTTC
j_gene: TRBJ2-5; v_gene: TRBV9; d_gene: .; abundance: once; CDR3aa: CASSVAGGARETQYF; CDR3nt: TGTGCCAGCAGCGTAGCTGGGGGGGCAAGGGAGACCCAGTACTTC
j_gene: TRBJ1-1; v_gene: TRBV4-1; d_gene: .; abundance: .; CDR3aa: CASSQDSPALLQGEAFF; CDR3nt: TGCGCCAGCAGCCAAGACTCCCCAGCCTTGCTACAGGGTGAAGCTTTCTTT
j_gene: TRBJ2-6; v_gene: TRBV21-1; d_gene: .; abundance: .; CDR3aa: CASSKVRFGRVPPSGANVLTF; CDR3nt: TGTGCCAGCAGCAAAGTAAGGTTCGGCAGGGTCCCTCCCTCTGGGGCCAACGTCCTGACTTTC
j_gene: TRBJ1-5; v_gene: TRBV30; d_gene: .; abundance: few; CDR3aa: CAWSVRRNQPQHF; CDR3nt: TGTGCCTGGAGTGTAAGGAGAAATCAGCCCCAGCATTTT
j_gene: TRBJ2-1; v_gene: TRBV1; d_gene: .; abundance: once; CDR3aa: CTSSPNEEFAPPGQFF; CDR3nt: TGCACCAGCAGCCCGAACGAGGAGTTCGCCCCACCGGGGCAGTTCTTC
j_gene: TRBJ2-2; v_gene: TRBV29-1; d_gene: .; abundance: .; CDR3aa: CSAEADRPGELFF; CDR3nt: TGCAGCGCCGAAGCGGACCGGCCCGGGGAGCTGTTTTTT
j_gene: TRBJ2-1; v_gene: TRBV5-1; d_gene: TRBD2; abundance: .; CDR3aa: CASSFSSGRADEQFF; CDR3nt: TGCGCCAGCAGCTTCTCGAGCGGGAGGGCCGATGAGCAGTTCTTC
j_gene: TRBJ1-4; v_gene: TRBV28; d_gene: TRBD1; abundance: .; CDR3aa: CASTPPPLTGTNEKLFF; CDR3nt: TGTGCCAGCACCCCACCCCCCTTGACAGGGACTAATGAAAAACTGTTTTTT
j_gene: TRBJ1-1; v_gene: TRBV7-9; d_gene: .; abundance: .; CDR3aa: CASSLALRGGNTEAFF; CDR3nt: TGTGCCAGCAGCTTAGCGCTCAGGGGTGGGAACACTGAAGCTTTCTTT
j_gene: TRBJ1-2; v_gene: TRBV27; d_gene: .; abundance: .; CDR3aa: CASSFRGRGEGYTF; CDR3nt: TGTGCCAGCAGTTTTCGGGGGAGGGGTGAGGGCTACACCTTC
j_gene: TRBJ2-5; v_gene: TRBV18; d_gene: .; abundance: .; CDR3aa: CASSPSREQAQYF; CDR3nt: TGTGCCAGCTCACCTAGCCGCGAACAGGCCCAGTACTTC
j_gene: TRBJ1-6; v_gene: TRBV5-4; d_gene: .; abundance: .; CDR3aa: CASSLAYREHSPLHF; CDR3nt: TGTGCCAGCAGCTTGGCCTACAGGGAGCACTCACCCCTCCACTTT
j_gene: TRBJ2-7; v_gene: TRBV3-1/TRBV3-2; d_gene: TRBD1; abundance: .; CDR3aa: CASSFTHSTGRKGAYEQYF; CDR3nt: TGTGCCAGCAGCTTTACCCATTCGACAGGGAGAAAGGGTGCCTACGAGCAGTACTTC
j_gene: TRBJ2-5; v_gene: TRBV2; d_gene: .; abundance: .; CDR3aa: CASSVDFGGGETQYF; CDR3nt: TGTGCCAGCAGTGTTGATTTCGGGGGTGGAGAGACCCAGTACTTC
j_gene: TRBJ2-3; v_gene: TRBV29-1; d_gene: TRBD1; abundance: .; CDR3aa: CSVERGQADTQYF; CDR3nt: TGCAGCGTTGAAAGGGGGCAGGCAGATACGCAGTATTTT
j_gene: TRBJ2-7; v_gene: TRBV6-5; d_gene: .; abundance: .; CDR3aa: CASTNREGSYEQYF; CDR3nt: TGTGCCAGCACAAACAGGGAAGGGAGCTACGAGCAGTACTTC
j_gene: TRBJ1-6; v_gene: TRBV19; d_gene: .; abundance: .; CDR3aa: CASSMRGGIHSPLHF; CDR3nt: TGTGCCAGTAGTATGCGCGGAGGGATTCATTCACCCCTCCACTTT
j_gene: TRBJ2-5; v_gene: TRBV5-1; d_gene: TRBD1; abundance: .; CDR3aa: CASSFGDRGAETQYF; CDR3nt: TGCGCCAGCAGCTTCGGAGACAGGGGGGCGGAGACCCAGTACTTC
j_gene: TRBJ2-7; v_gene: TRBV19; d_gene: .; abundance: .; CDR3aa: CASSMRDGPYEQYF; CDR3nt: TGTGCCAGTAGTATGCGGGATGGCCCCTACGAGCAGTACTTC
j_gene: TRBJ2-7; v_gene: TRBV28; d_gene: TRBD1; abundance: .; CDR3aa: CASMERGRRYEQYF; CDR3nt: TGTGCCAGCATGGAGAGGGGGCGCCGATACGAGCAGTACTTC
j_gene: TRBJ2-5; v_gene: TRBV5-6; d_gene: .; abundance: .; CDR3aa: CASSSRVGETQYF; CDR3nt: TGTGCCAGCAGCTCCAGGGTAGGAGAGACCCAGTACTTC
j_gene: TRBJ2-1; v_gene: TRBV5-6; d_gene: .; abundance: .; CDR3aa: CASTPSPQVGANEQFF; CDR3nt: TGTGCCAGCACCCCATCGCCCCAAGTCGGAGCCAATGAGCAGTTCTTC
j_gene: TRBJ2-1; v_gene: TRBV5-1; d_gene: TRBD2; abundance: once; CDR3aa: CASSRESGRAGGRAYNEQFF; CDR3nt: TGCGCCAGCAGTCGAGAGAGCGGGAGGGCCGGAGGAAGGGCCTACAATGAGCAGTTCTTC
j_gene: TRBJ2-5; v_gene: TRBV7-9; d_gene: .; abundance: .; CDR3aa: CASSLQSLFQYF; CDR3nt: TGTGCCAGCAGCTTACAGTCCCTGTTCCAGTACTTC
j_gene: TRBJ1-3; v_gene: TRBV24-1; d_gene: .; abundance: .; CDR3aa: CATWKDRQQGNTIYF; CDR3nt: TGTGCCACCTGGAAGGACAGACAACAGGGAAACACCATATATTTT
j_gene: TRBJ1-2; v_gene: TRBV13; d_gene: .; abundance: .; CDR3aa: CASSTKNRYSGYTF; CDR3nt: TGTGCCAGCAGCACCAAAAACAGGTATTCTGGCTACACCTTC
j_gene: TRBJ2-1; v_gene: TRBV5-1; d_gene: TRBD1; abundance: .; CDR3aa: CASSLTGSSYNEQFF; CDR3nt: TGCGCCAGCAGCCTGACAGGGAGCTCCTACAATGAGCAGTTCTTC
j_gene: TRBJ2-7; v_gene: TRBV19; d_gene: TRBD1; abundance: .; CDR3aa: CASSTGGTGVYEQYF; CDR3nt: TGTGCCAGTAGCACCGGCGGGACAGGGGTCTACGAGCAGTACTTC
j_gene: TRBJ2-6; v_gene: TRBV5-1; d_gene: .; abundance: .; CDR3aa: CASRDPTGALLGANVLTF; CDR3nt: TGCGCCAGCAGGGATCCGACAGGAGCGCTCTTGGGGGCCAACGTCCTGACTTTC
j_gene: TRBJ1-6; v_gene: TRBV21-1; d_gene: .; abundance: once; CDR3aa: CASTYSGTGPFNSPLHF; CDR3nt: TGTGCCAGCACCTACTCCGGGACAGGGCCTTTTAATTCACCCCTCCACTTT
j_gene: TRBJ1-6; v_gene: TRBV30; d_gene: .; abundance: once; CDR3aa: CAWEERTYNSPLHF; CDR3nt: TGTGCCTGGGAGGAACGGACATATAATTCACCCCTCCACTTT
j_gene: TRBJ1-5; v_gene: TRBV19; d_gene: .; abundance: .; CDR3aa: CASIEDRPNQPQHF; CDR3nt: TGTGCCAGTATCGAAGACAGACCTAATCAGCCCCAGCATTTT
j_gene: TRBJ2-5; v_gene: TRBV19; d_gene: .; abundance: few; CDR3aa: CASSIVVTSQETQYF; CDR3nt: TGTGCCAGTAGTATAGTGGTGACATCCCAAGAGACCCAGTACTTC
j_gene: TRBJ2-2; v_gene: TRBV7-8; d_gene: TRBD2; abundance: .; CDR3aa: CASSPRLAGDGELFF; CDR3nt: TGTGCCAGCAGCCCAAGACTAGCGGGGGACGGGGAGCTGTTTTTT
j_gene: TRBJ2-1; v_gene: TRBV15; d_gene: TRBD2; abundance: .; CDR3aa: CATSRGDSEFF; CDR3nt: TGTGCCACCAGCCGGGGGGACTCCGAGTTCTTC
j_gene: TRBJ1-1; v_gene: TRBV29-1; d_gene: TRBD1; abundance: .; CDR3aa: CSVDRKQGVGEAFF; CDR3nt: TGCAGCGTCGACCGTAAACAGGGGGTTGGTGAAGCTTTCTTT
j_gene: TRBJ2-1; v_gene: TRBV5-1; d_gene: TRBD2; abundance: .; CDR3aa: CASSLGLAGAVEQFF; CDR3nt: TGCGCCAGCAGCTTGGGACTAGCGGGAGCCGTTGAGCAGTTCTTC
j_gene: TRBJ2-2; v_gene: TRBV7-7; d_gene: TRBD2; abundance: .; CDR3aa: CASSLAGGLDTGELFF; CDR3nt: TGTGCTAGCAGCCTAGCGGGAGGGTTGGACACCGGGGAGCTGTTTTTT
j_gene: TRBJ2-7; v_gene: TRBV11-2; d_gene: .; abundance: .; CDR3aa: CASSRPRDSPVSYEQYF; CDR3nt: TGTGCCAGCAGCCGACCGCGGGACTCCCCCGTTTCCTACGAGCAGTACTTC
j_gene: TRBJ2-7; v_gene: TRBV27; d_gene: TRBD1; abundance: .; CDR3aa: CASTQTGGGHEQYF; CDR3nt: TGTGCCAGCACCCAGACAGGGGGCGGCCACGAGCAGTACTTC